Listed below are T cell receptor beta chains from one sample, sequenced in a study of blood T cell repertoires in COVID-19. Only in-frame clones appear in the TCRdb table, and some are missing; sequencing was by immunoSEQ multiplex PCR. The table includes about 180,000 clones, around 79% detected once. The sequenced sample consisted of peripheral blood. The receptors stem from a woman between 70 and 85 years old with acute or convalescent COVID-19. Each CDR3 is given without its conserved first and last residue. The order of the fields is clone size, J gene, D gene, V gene, CDR3 protein. A D gene is named only where the DNA matches it firmly. Clone size, where shown, is once, few, many, or a class for clones that have expanded.

. | TRBJ2-1 | TRBD2 | TRBV7-2 | ASSLVGGSRYNEQF
once | TRBJ2-1 | TRBD2 | TRBV20-1 | SASPSGIGNEQF
many | TRBJ2-5 | TRBD2 | TRBV2 | ASSGGLAGIIGETQY
. | TRBJ1-1 | TRBD1 | TRBV10-3 | AISGRQGANTEAF
few | TRBJ1-5 | . | TRBV2 | ASSLLLQPQH
. | TRBJ1-1 | TRBD1 | TRBV14 | ASIAKKRSTGWVAEAF
. | TRBJ1-5 | TRBD1 | TRBV6-5 | ASRTGANQPQH
. | TRBJ1-2 | . | TRBV6-5 | AVTRGADGYT
few | TRBJ1-5 | TRBD1 | TRBV19 | ASSRGTGPQPQH
few | TRBJ1-1 | . | TRBV24-1 | ATSVFLGRGTEAF
. | TRBJ1-1 | TRBD1 | TRBV4-2 | ASSQDQGATEAF
. | TRBJ2-2 | . | TRBV7-9 | ASNLRAVNTGELF
. | TRBJ2-1 | . | TRBV7-2 | ASSLGGPTAYNEQF
. | TRBJ2-1 | TRBD2 | TRBV5-1 | ASSLTSGRGWSSYNEQF
. | TRBJ2-1 | TRBD2 | TRBV7-2 | ASSLVPLAGGLGNNEQF
once | TRBJ2-7 | TRBD2 | TRBV4-2 | ASSQDLSPTSGSVSHEQY
. | TRBJ2-7 | TRBD1 | TRBV15 | ATSDGQVAYYEQY
few | TRBJ2-5 | . | TRBV2 | ASNYGLGQETQY
once | TRBJ1-4 | . | TRBV4-1 | ASSRFRQNEKLF
few | TRBJ2-7 | TRBD1 | TRBV2 | ASSERADRDYEQY
. | TRBJ1-1 | . | TRBV7-9 | ASSYDRNTEAF
. | TRBJ1-3 | TRBD1 | TRBV13 | ATKRTGLRSGNTIY
few | TRBJ1-1 | TRBD1 | TRBV5-1 | ASSPTPGTGGTEAF
. | TRBJ1-2 | . | TRBV2 | ASSGGTGNRDYGYT
few | TRBJ2-1 | . | TRBV4-2 | ASSQEETGNNEQF
. | TRBJ2-3 | TRBD2 | TRBV2 | ASRGFGRGTDTQY
. | TRBJ2-5 | TRBD2 | TRBV7-2 | ASSPWTRRGETQY
. | TRBJ1-5 | . | TRBV3-1/TRBV3-2 | ASSQERRQVPQPQH
. | TRBJ1-5 | . | TRBV19 | ASSIAQGSNQPQH
. | TRBJ2-7 | TRBD1 | TRBV6-1 | ASSELGTGVAEQY
. | TRBJ2-7 | TRBD1 | TRBV10-1 | ASIILGQLTYEQY
few | TRBJ1-4 | TRBD1 | TRBV3-1/TRBV3-2 | ASSHTTGGPAPSKLF
once | TRBJ1-4 | TRBD1 | TRBV3-1/TRBV3-2 | ASRRNRGANEKLF
. | TRBJ2-3 | . | TRBV5-1 | ASSLERDTQY
once | TRBJ1-2 | . | TRBV21-1 | ASSKDRTVNSYGYT
. | TRBJ2-1 | TRBD2 | TRBV4-1 | ASSQVGAGVPF
. | TRBJ2-1 | . | TRBV11-2 | ASSLSGAYNEQF
. | . | . | TRBV11-3 | ASSLAGYTGELF
. | TRBJ2-1 | TRBD2 | TRBV11-1 | ASSLLASGNYREQF
. | TRBJ2-6 | TRBD2 | TRBV11-2 | ASSPPGLAGLSGANVLT
few | TRBJ1-2 | TRBD1 | TRBV7-3 | ASSLRQGLDGYT
. | TRBJ2-5 | . | TRBV1 | TSSQENPASEAQETQY
. | TRBJ2-5 | . | TRBV2 | ASSALGTALSEEETQY
once | TRBJ2-1 | TRBD1 | TRBV3-1/TRBV3-2 | ASSRRPGQGGYNEQF
. | TRBJ2-1 | TRBD2 | TRBV4-1 | ASVSEGGLAGYNEQF
. | TRBJ2-7 | . | TRBV12-3/TRBV12-4 | ASSLRVYEQY
. | TRBJ1-6 | . | TRBV30 | AWSLGGAVNSPLH
. | TRBJ1-6 | . | TRBV5-6 | ASSLASSGNSPLH
. | TRBJ1-5 | . | TRBV27 | ASAVRDTGYSNQPQH
. | TRBJ1-3 | . | TRBV5-1 | ASSPWTAGNTIY
. | TRBJ1-1 | . | TRBV9 | ASSVASVNTEAF
. | TRBJ1-2 | . | TRBV20-1 | SARDFAGYT
. | TRBJ2-1 | TRBD1 | TRBV5-4 | ASSLDDRGYNEQF